Following are 21 T cell receptor beta chains from one sample sequenced in a study of T-cell reconstitution after alpha-beta-depleted transplantation in children. Unique molecular identifiers were used to barcode this TCRbeta library. Using its own MiXCR run on the PCR reads, TCRdb lists one record per CDR3 protein. The sample has about 870,000 distinct CDR3 sequences, under 20% seen once. The sample in question was PBMCs, mostly from graft donor cells, obtained 360 days after TCRalphabeta/CD19-depleted stem cell transplant. These receptors came from a male patient younger than 18 who had a stem cell transplant for acute lymphoblastic leukemia, so the T cells may come from the graft donor.

This chain links TRBV13 with TRBJ2-7; TRBD2 might be the D (5 bases). Between the trimmed V and J ends, which lost 5 bases and 3 bases, there was a span of 17 bases. The V gene's germline CDR1 is PRHDT and CDR2 FYEKMQ (reference sequence). The CDR3 is made up of 15 amino acids. The CDR3 protein is CASSPRPGIYYEQYF. The DNA of the CDR3 is TGTGCCAGCAGCCCCAGACCGGGGATATACTACGAGCAGTACTTC.

This chain joins TRBV10-3 and TRBJ2-5, with a weak D call TRBD1 (6 bases). V dropped 3 bases and J dropped 3 bases, with 8 bases sitting between them. The CDR3 runs 13 residues. CDR1 ENHRY and CDR2 SYGVKD come from the germline V gene. The chain's CDR3 is CAISEQGEETQYF. In DNA, the CDR3 is TGTGCCATCAGTGAACAGGGAGAAGAGACCCAGTACTTC.

This clonotype was picked up a small number of times. The rearrangement links TRBV12-3 or TRBV12-4 to TRBJ2-4; D assignment may be TRBD1 or TRBD2 (5 bases each). V dropped 6 bases and J dropped 12 bases, with 15 bases sitting between them. The CDR3 is made up of 12 amino acids. The CDR3, as DNA: TGTGCCAGCAGAGCAGCCGGGGCCTCTCAGTACTTC. Protein product: CASRAAGASQYF.

This chain joins TRBV12-3 or TRBV12-4 and TRBJ1-5, with D perhaps matching TRBD1 (5 bases). This CDR3 region has 15 residues. Trimming cost V 3 bases and J 7 bases, with 16 bases left between them. The CDR3 here is CASSLTGGGRQPQHF. CDR3 sequence (DNA): TGTGCCAGCAGTTTGACCGGTGGGGGGAGGCAGCCCCAGCATTTT.

Only a few counts were recorded for this clonotype. CDR3 sequence (DNA): TGCAGTGCTAGAGATCTAGCGGGAGGGCCGTCATCCTACAATGAGCAGTTCTTC. This translates into CSARDLAGGPSSYNEQFF. The V and J genes are TRBV20-1 and TRBJ2-1; TRBD2 agrees at 12 bases. CDR3 length equals 18 residues. J lost 1 base, V lost 0 bases, and 7 bases had no gene match. Germline CDR1 reads DFQATT; CDR2 reads SNEGSKA (reference sequence).

This clonotype was detected a few times. CDR3 region: CSARRGGEVNTEAFF. The DNA for the CDR3 is TGCAGTGCGAGAAGGGGGGGGGAAGTGAACACTGAAGCTTTCTTT. The chain carries TRBV20-1 and TRBJ1-1, with D possibly matching TRBD1 (6 bases). This CDR3 region has 15 residues. V gave up 6 bases and J gave up 0 bases, with 17 bases separating them. Looked up from germline, CDR1 is DFQATT and CDR2 is SNEGSKA (reference sequence).

The gene calls are TRBV12-3 or TRBV12-4 and TRBJ2-1, with 12 bases that match TRBD2. This CDR3 comprises 16 residues. After removal of 5 bases from V and 4 bases from J, the junction contained 6 bases not matched to a gene. The CDR3 is CASSKTSGRRYNEQFF. Written as DNA, the CDR3 is TGTGCCAGCAGTAAGACTAGCGGGAGAAGGTACAATGAGCAGTTCTTC.

V gene TRBV18 combines with J gene TRBJ2-1; D ambiguous. V shed 3 bases and J shed 5 bases, with 14 bases lying between them. The CDR3 consists of 15 residues. Germline lookup yields CDR1 KGHSH and CDR2 LQKENI. The CDR3 region is CASSPLLTRHNEQFF. Here the CDR3 DNA reads TGTGCCAGCTCACCGCTGCTAACAAGGCACAATGAGCAGTTCTTC.

The chain has TRBV29-1 and TRBJ1-1, with no clear D. Germline V CDR1 and CDR2: SQVTM, ANQGSEA. The CDR3 is made up of 13 amino acids. The V gene lost 4 bases and the J gene lost 7 bases, with 16 bases spanning the gap. Here the CDR3 DNA reads TGCAGCGTTGGGCCGGGAGCGGTCCTTGAAGCTTTCTTT. It yields the protein CSVGPGAVLEAFF.

The chain couples TRBV29-1 to TRBJ1-2; TRBD1 aligns across 9 bases. The V and J ends lost 6 bases and 4 bases, in that order; junction bases with no gene match: 6. This CDR3 is 13 amino acids long. CDR1 is SQVTM and CDR2 is ANQGSEA in the germline V gene. The CDR3, as DNA: TGCAGCGTAACACCGGGACAGGGCTATGGCTACACCTTC. As protein: CSVTPGQGYGYTF.

The V gene is TRBV29-1, the J gene TRBJ2-5; D is ambiguous. Germline V gene sequence: CDR1 SQVTM, CDR2 ANQGSEA. The length of the CDR3 is 15 residues. V lost 3 bases, J lost 1 base, and 15 bases lay in between. CDR3 residues: CSVDPLLRPQETQYF. The DNA for the CDR3 is TGCAGCGTTGACCCCCTTCTTCGGCCCCAAGAGACCCAGTACTTC. Drawing the rest from reference TRBV29-1 and TRBJ2-5, the complete variable domain is SAVISQKPSRDICQRGTSLTIQCQVDSQVTMMFWYRQQPGQSLTLIATANQGSEATYESGFVIDKFPISRPNLTFSTLTVSNMSPEDSSIYLCSVDPLLRPQETQYFGPGTRLLVL.

The rearrangement joins TRBV27 to TRBJ2-5; the D gene could be TRBD1 or TRBD2 (5 bases each). From germline, CDR1 is MNHEY and CDR2 SMNVEV (reference sequence). Trimming stripped 5 bases from V and 3 bases from J, with 13 bases between. The CDR3 runs to 14 residues. CDR3 DNA sequence: TGTGCCAGCAGTCCATGGGACGGAAAAGAGACCCAGTACTTC. As protein: CASSPWDGKETQYF.

Here the CDR3 DNA reads TGTGCCAGCAGCCAAGAGGGGTGGTTTGGAAACACCATATATTTT. Translated, it gives CASSQEGWFGNTIYF. V gene TRBV4-2 combines with J gene TRBJ1-3; D remains ambiguous. Trimming left V 0 bases short and J 3 bases short, with 9 bases between. This CDR3 contains 15 residues. Germline CDR1 reads LGHNA; CDR2 reads YNFKEQ.

This clonotype was found a few times. The CDR3 reads CASNGLAGGPHEQYF. The CDR3 bases are TGTGCCAGCAATGGGCTAGCGGGAGGGCCACACGAGCAGTACTTC. This chain joins TRBV27 and TRBJ2-7, with 12 positions matching TRBD2. CDR3 size: 15 residues. J gave up 5 bases and V 7 bases, and 9 bases lay outside the gene matches. From germline, CDR1 is MNHEY and CDR2 SMNVEV (reference sequence).

This clonotype showed up just a few times. The V gene is TRBV7-6, the J gene TRBJ2-7, with TRBD2 as a possible D gene (6 bases). Trimming left V 2 bases short and J 4 bases short, with 24 bases between. The CDR3 runs 18 residues. CDR1 is SGHVS, CDR2 FNYEAQ, per germline. CDR3: CASSLSTSGLLTGYEQYF. CDR3 nucleotides: TGTGCCAGCAGCTTAAGCACCTCAGGACTATTGACGGGTTACGAGCAGTACTTC.

Ten or more counts support this clonotype. The rearrangement joins TRBV5-1 to TRBJ2-2; 7 nucleotides line up with TRBD1. Germline lookup yields CDR1 SGHRS and CDR2 YFSETQ. Trimming cost V 4 bases and J 4 bases; bases outside gene matches: 13. The length of the CDR3 is 17 residues. The chain's CDR3 is CASSDYWTGSGTGELFF. The CDR3 DNA is TGCGCCAGCAGCGATTACTGGACAGGATCGGGCACCGGGGAGCTGTTTTTT.

The rearrangement joins TRBV2 to TRBJ1-1; D perhaps matches TRBD1 (5 bases). Germline CDR1 and CDR2: SNHLY and FYNNEI. Trimming left V 10 bases short and J 5 bases short, with 17 bases between. The CDR3 covers 13 residues. CDR3 sequence reads: CATSGGLGTEAFF. The CDR3 nucleotides read TGTGCCACCTCGGGGGGTCTGGGGACTGAAGCTTTCTTT. Complete variable domain (other parts from reference TRBV2 and TRBJ1-1): EPEVTQTPSHQVTQMGQEVILRCVPISNHLYFYWYRQILGQKVEFLVSFYNNEISEKSEIFDDQFSVERPDGSNFTLKIRSTKLEDSAMYFCATSGGLGTEAFFGQGTRLTVV.

On this clonotype: Given the absence of the conserved phenylalanine or tryptophan at the CDR3 end, a read error is likely. This CDR3 is CASSYLRADNEQFL. Written as DNA, the CDR3 is TGTGCCAGCAGCTATCTTCGGGCCGACAATGAGCAGTTCTTG. The V gene is TRBV11-1, the J gene TRBJ2-1; D not certain. The CDR3 covers 14 residues. Germline V gene data show CDR1 as SGHAT and CDR2 as FQDESV (reference sequence). Between the trimmed V and J ends, which lost 4 bases and 5 bases, there was a span of 12 bases.

This clonotype showed up just a few times. V is TRBV29-1 and J is TRBJ2-5; a weak D match, TRBD1 (5 bases). Deletions cut 4 bases from V and 4 bases from J, with 13 bases between. This CDR3 is built from 13 residues. The V gene's germline CDR1 is SQVTM and CDR2 ANQGSEA. In nucleotides, the CDR3 is TGCAGCGTTGTGTTCTCCAGGGTAGAGACCCAGTACTTC. Translation gives CSVVFSRVETQYF. Supplemented by reference TRBV29-1 and TRBJ2-5, the full variable domain reads SAVISQKPSRDICQRGTSLTIQCQVDSQVTMMFWYRQQPGQSLTLIATANQGSEATYESGFVIDKFPISRPNLTFSTLTVSNMSPEDSSIYLCSVVFSRVETQYFGPGTRLLVL.

This chain joins TRBV7-3 and TRBJ2-3; 9 bases align to TRBD2. The CDR3 sequence is 15 residues long. Germline lookup yields CDR1 SGHTA and CDR2 FQGTGA. With V trimmed by 1 base and J by 2 bases, 1 base remained unmatched. CDR3 amino acids: CASSLRTSDTDTQYF. The CDR3 bases are TGTGCCAGCAGCTTAAGGACTAGCGACACAGATACGCAGTATTTT.

This clonotype was picked up a small number of times. The chain has TRBV7-6 and TRBJ2-7, with D possibly matching TRBD2 (5 bases). CDR3 length equals 16 residues. The germline CDR1 and CDR2 sequences are SGHVS and FNYEAQ. The V end was cut by 1 base, the J end by 0 bases, with 13 bases between. In DNA, the CDR3 is TGTGCCAGCAGCTTAGGTTCGGGGATTACCTCCTACGAGCAGTACTTC. Translated: CASSLGSGITSYEQYF.